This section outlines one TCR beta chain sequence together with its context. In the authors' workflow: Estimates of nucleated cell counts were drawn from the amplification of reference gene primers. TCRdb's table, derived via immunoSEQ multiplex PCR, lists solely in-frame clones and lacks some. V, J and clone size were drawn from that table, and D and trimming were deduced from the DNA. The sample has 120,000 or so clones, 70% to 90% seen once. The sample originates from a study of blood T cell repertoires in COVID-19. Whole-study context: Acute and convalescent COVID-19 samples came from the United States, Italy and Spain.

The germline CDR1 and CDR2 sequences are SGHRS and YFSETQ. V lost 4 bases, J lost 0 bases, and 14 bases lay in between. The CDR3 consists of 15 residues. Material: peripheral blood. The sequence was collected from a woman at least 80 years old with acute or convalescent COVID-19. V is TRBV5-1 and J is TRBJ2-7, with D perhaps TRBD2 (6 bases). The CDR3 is CASSPGDHSSYEQYF. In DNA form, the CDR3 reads TGCGCCAGCAGCCCGGGGGACCACAGCTCCTACGAGCAGTACTTC.